This entry features one T cell receptor (beta chain) sequence. Its antigen is currently unknown. Four subsets defined by CD45RA and CD27 were sorted after CD3, CD4, CD8 and live/dead staining. This sample stems from a study of naive and memory T cell subsets. Study conclusions and caveats: Diversity fell and Gini index rose from naive through CM, EM, EMRA. Over 85% of naive TCR sequences appeared only once, unlike memory subsets.

The beta constant-region primer was an equimolar mix of two oligonucleotides covering TRBC1 and TRBC2. An oligonucleotide with the SP2 primer and a 12-nucleotide UMI was ligated to the cDNA 3' end. TCRdb analysed the UMI-ligation and nested PCR reads with MiXCR anew, one entry per CDR3 protein. The sample has about 85,000 distinct CDR3 sequences, around 12% seen once; the top ten hold 0.9% to 0.95%. This CDR3 region has 16 residues. Germline CDR1 and CDR2: MGHDK and SYGVNS. Trimming at V came to 8 bases and at J to 6 bases, leaving 15 bases not matched to a gene. This TCR was recovered from a human donor in good health. The chain couples TRBV25-1 to TRBJ1-1; 10 positions agree with TRBD1. The specimen sequenced was central memory CD4+ T cells from blood. Written as DNA, the CDR3 is TGTGCCAGCGGGGGCGATTCCGGGACAGGGGCCCCTGAAGCTTTCTTT. Amino acid sequence: CASGGDSGTGAPEAFF. The variable domain in full, completed from reference TRBV25-1 and TRBJ1-1, reads EADIYQTPRYLVIGTGKKITLECSQTMGHDKMYWYQQDPGMELHLIHYSYGVNSTEKGDLSSESTVSRIRTEHFPLTLESARPSHTSQYLCASGGDSGTGAPEAFFGQGTRLTVV.